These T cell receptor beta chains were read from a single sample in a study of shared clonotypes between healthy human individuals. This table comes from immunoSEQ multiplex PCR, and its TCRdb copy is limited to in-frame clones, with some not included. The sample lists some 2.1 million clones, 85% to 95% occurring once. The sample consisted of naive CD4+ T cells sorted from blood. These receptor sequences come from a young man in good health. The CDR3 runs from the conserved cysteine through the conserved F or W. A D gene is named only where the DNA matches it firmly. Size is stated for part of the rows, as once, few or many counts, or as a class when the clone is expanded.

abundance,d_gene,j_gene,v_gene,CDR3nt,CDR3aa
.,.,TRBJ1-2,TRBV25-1,TGTGCCAGCAGTGAATATCTTAACTATGGCTACACCTTC,CASSEYLNYGYTF
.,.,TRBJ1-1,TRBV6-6,TGTGCCAGCAGCTCGCTTGAGGGGAACACTGAAGCTTTCTTT,CASSSLEGNTEAFF
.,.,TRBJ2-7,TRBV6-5,TGTGCCAGCAGCACGCACAGGGAGCCTACCTACGAGCAGTACTTC,CASSTHREPTYEQYF
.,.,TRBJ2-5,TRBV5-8,TGTGCCAGCAGCTTGAGCGGGTCGGAGACCCAGTACTTC,CASSLSGSETQYF
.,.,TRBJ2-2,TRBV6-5,TGTGCCAGCAGTTACTATTCCGGGGAGCTGTTTTTT,CASSYYSGELFF
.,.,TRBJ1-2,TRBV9,TGTGCCAGCAGCGTAGGAGGGAATGGCGGCTACACCTTC,CASSVGGNGGYTF
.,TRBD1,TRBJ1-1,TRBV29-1,TGCAGCGTTGAAAGGGCAGGGGGCTTGGGGAACACTGAAGCTTTCTTT,CSVERAGGLGNTEAFF
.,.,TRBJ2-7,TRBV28,TGTGCCAGCAGTTTTGTCGGTCCCTACGAGCAGTACTTC,CASSFVGPYEQYF
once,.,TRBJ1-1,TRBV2,TGTGCCAGCGGCCCACAGGGGAACACTGAAGCTTTCTTT,CASGPQGNTEAFF
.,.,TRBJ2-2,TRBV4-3,TGCGCCAGCAGCCAGTTAGCGGCCGTAACCGGGGAGCTGTTTTTT,CASSQLAAVTGELFF
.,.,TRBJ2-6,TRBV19,TGTGCCAGTATCAAGGGCGGGGAGCGGGCCAACGTCCTGACTTTC,CASIKGGERANVLTF
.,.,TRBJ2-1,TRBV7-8,TGTGCCAGCAGCTTAAATCCCGGGGATACATACAATGAGCAGTTCTTC,CASSLNPGDTYNEQFF
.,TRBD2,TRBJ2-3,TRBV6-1,TGTGCCTGCAAATCGGGGGGGCCGCCAGATACGCAGTATTTT,CACKSGGPPDTQYF
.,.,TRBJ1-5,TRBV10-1,TGCGCCAGCAGTGAAGAAGGGCCACTTTCTAGCAATCAGCCCCAGCATTTT,CASSEEGPLSSNQPQHF
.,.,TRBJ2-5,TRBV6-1,TGTGCCAGCAGTGAAGGGGGACATCGAAAAGAGACCCAGTACTTC,CASSEGGHRKETQYF
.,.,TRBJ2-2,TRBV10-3,TGTGCCATCAGTGGCAGGTGGGGCACCGGGGAGCTGTTTTTT,CAISGRWGTGELFF
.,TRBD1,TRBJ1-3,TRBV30,TGTGCCTGGAGTGGGGGGACAGGGTTACACACCATATATTTT,CAWSGGTGLHTIYF
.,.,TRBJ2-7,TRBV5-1,TGCGCCAGCATCATACTCGGCCGTCCTTCCTACGAGCAGTACTTC,CASIILGRPSYEQYF
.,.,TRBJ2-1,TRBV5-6,TGTGCCAGCAGCTTCGCTGGAGGTCTCGATGAGCAGTTCTTC,CASSFAGGLDEQFF
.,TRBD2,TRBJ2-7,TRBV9,TGTGCCAGCAGCGTATCGTGGACTAGGAACTACGAGCAGTACTTC,CASSVSWTRNYEQYF
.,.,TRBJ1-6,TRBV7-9,TGTGCCAGCAGCAACGAGATGGATAATTCACCCCTCCACTTT,CASSNEMDNSPLHF
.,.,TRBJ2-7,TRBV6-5,TGTGCCAGCAGTTATGGGGGGTCCTACGAGCAGTACTTC,CASSYGGSYEQYF
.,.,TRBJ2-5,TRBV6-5,TGTGCCACCCGTGGGGCTTCTTCCGTGACCCAGTACTTC,CATRGASSVTQYF
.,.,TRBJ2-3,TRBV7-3,TGTGCCAGCAGCTCAAGGGGGGCCGACACAGATACGCAGTATTTT,CASSSRGADTDTQYF
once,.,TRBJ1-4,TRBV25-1,TGTGCCAGCAGTGCGTCGGCGAACGCCCAGAAACTGTTTTTT,CASSASANAQKLFF
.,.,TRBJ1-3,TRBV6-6,TGTGCCAGCAGTTACGAATACTCTGGAAACACCATATATTTT,CASSYEYSGNTIYF
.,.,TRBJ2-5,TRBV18,TGTGCCAGCTCACGCATGGACAGTAAACAAGAGACCCAGTACTTC,CASSRMDSKQETQYF
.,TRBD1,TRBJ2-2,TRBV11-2,TGTGCCAGCAGCTTTTCAGGACAGGGGAGGCGGGAGCTGTTTTTT,CASSFSGQGRRELFF
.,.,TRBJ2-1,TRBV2,TGTGCCAGCAGACTCTTAGCGTATGAGCAGTTCTTC,CASRLLAYEQFF
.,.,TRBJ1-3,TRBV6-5,TGTGCCAGCAGCCTTTCGACAGCTGGAAACACCATATATTTT,CASSLSTAGNTIYF
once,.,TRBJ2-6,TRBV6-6,TGTGCCAGCAGTTACTCGTACTCTGGGGCCAACGTCCTGACTTTC,CASSYSYSGANVLTF
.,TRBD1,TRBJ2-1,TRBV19,TGTGCCAGTCGAGACAGGGTAGGGTACAATGAGCAGTTCTTC,CASRDRVGYNEQFF
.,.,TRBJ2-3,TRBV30,TGTGCCTGGAGTGTACCTGGGACACCAGGATACACAGATACGCAGTATTTT,CAWSVPGTPGYTDTQYF
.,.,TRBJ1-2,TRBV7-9,TGTGCCGGCTGGGGTGGGCCAACCCCTCGCGGCTACACCTTC,CAGWGGPTPRGYTF
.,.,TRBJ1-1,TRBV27,TGTGCCAGCAGTTTATTTCCAGAAAACACTGAAGCTTTCTTT,CASSLFPENTEAFF
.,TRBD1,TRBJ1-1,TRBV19,TGTGCCAGTAGTATCCGTCGACAGGGGGCTAGGACTGAAGCTTTCTTT,CASSIRRQGARTEAFF
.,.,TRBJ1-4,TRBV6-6,TGTGCCAGCAGTTACTCCGGACAGCTGAAAGAAAAACTGTTTTTT,CASSYSGQLKEKLFF
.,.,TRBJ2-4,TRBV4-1,TGCGCCAGCAGCCAAGGGGGGGACTTAGCCAAAAACATTCAGTACTTC,CASSQGGDLAKNIQYF
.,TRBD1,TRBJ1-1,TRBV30,TGTGCCTGGAGTGTACTGGACAGGGTTTACGCTGAAGCTTTCTTT,CAWSVLDRVYAEAFF
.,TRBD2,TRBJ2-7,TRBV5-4,TGTGCCAGCAGCTTATCTTCCGGGACTACCGGGGCCTACGAGCAGTACTTC,CASSLSSGTTGAYEQYF
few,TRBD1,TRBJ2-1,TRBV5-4,TGTGCCAGCAGCTATAGGACAGGCACCTTTGAGCAGTTCTTC,CASSYRTGTFEQFF
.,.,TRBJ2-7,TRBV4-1,TGCGCCAGCAGCCAAGAAGGGCAAGGAGACAGGAGAAATTACGAGCAGTACTTC,CASSQEGQGDRRNYEQYF
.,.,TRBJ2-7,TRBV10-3,TGTGCCATCAGTGCCGCAGGCTCCTACGAGCAGTACTTC,CAISAAGSYEQYF
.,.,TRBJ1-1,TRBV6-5,TGTGCCAGCAGACTCACCGACAGGCTCCCAGAAGCTTTCTTT,CASRLTDRLPEAFF
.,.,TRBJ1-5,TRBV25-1,TGTGCCAGGAGGCGCCCCCGGCCGAAATTT,CARRRPRPKF
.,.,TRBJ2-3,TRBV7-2,TGTGCCAGCACCATACGTACTAGCTACACAGATACGCAGTATTTT,CASTIRTSYTDTQYF
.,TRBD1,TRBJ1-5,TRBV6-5,TGTGCCAGCAGTTCCGCCCTGCCGGGACAGAATCAGCCCCAGCATTTT,CASSSALPGQNQPQHF
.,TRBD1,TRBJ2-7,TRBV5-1,TGCGCCAGCAGCTTGGAGGGGGCTGGGGCCTACGAGCAGTACTTC,CASSLEGAGAYEQYF
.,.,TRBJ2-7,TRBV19,TGTGCCAGTAGTTTCGGGAGTGAGTACGAGCAGTACTTC,CASSFGSEYEQYF
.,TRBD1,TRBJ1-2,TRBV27,TGTGCCAGCAGACCGCCGACAGGGAGGGACGGTGGCTACACCTTC,CASRPPTGRDGGYTF
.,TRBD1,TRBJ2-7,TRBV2,TGTGCCGGGTCACGGGACAGGGGGCGGTTTGCGTCCTACGAGCAGTACTTC,CAGSRDRGRFASYEQYF
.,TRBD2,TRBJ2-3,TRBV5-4,TGTGCCAGCAGCGTACAGCGCGGCGGGGGGGTCAGGGATACGCAGTATTTT,CASSVQRGGGVRDTQYF
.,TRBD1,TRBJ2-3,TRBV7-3,TGTGCCAGCAGCCCCGGACAGGGGGCTTCTCTGTATTTT,CASSPGQGASLYF
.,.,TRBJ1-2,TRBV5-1,TGCGCCAGCACCTTAGGGACGGGAAAATCTGGGGATGGCTACACCTTC,CASTLGTGKSGDGYTF
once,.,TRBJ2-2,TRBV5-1,TGCGCCAGCAGCTTGGAGACAGTTTCGAACACCGGGGAGCTGTTTTTT,CASSLETVSNTGELFF
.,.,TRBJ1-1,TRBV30,TGTGCCTGGGCCCTCTCAGGGAGGGGCACTGAAGCTTTCTTT,CAWALSGRGTEAFF
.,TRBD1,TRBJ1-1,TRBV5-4,TGTGCCAGCAGCAGGGACAGAAAAAACACTGAAGCTTTCTTT,CASSRDRKNTEAFF
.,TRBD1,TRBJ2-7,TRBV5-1,TGCGCCAGCAGCCGATGGACAGGGGGCTCCTACGAGCAGTACTTC,CASSRWTGGSYEQYF
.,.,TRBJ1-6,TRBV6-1,TGTGCCAGCAGTGAACCCCCCGGAAGGGACTCACCCCTCCACTTT,CASSEPPGRDSPLHF